This T cell receptor beta chain was identified during a study of cytotoxic CD8 clonotypes in ibrutinib-treated CLL. This clone came up a few times. Its specificity is unknown. Study-level results: Clonality, elevated at ibrutinib response, dropped back toward baseline at progression.

Repertoires were generated with immunoSEQ multiplex PCR, while TCRdb's copy carries only in-frame clones and drops some. The sample consists of some 19,000 clones, about 84% of them appearing once. With 1 base removed from V and 6 bases from J, the gap between germline ends came to 16 bases. This CDR3 comprises 15 residues. Germline V gene lookup returns CDR1 SGHVS and CDR2 FQNEAQ. The rearrangement joins TRBV7-8 to TRBJ2-7; TRBD1 or TRBD2 may be the D gene (7 bases each). The TCR originated in a human donor with chronic lymphocytic leukemia. Sequencing was performed on PBMCs, taken before ibrutinib treatment. The DNA for the CDR3 is TGTGCCAGCAGCTTAGGGGGGGGACAGACAAGCGAGCAGTACTTC. Translating it yields CASSLGGGQTSEQYF.